Included here is one TCR beta chain sequence, with context. The sample belongs to a study of blood T cell repertoires in COVID-19. Study background: Acute-phase and convalescent COVID-19 samples originated in the United States, Italy and Spain. PBMCs, B-cell-depleted T cells, or T cells provided the cDNA or gDNA that made up the material.

In germline, CDR1 is SGHRS, CDR2 YFSETQ. The V and J ends lost 6 bases and 4 bases, in that order; junction bases with no gene match: 7. The CDR3 consists of 14 residues. Enrolled during active infection, Seattle patients were then followed longitudinally. Measured with immunoSEQ multiplex PCR; TCRdb has only the in-frame clones, and not every one. The sample includes 150,000 to 200,000 clones, approximately 87% of them seen just once. The sequence derives from a woman between 65 and 79 years old with COVID-19, enrolled during active disease. V and J are TRBV5-1 and TRBJ2-7; TRBD2 agrees at 10 bases. Sequencing input: peripheral blood. The CDR3, as DNA: TGCGCCAGCAAGATTGCTAGCGGGAGATACGAGCAGTACTTC. It translates to CASKIASGRYEQYF.